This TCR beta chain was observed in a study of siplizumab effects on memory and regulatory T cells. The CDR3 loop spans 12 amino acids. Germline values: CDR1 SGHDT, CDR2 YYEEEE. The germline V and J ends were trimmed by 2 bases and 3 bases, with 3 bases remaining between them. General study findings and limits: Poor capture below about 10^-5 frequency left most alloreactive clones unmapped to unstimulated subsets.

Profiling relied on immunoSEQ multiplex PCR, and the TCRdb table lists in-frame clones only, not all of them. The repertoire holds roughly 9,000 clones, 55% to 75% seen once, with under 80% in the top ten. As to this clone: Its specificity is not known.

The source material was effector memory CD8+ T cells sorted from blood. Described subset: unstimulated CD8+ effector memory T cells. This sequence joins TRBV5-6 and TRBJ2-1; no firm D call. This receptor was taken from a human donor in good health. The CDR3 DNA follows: TGTGCCAGCAGCTTCGGCTACAATGAGCAGTTCTTC. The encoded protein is CASSFGYNEQFF.